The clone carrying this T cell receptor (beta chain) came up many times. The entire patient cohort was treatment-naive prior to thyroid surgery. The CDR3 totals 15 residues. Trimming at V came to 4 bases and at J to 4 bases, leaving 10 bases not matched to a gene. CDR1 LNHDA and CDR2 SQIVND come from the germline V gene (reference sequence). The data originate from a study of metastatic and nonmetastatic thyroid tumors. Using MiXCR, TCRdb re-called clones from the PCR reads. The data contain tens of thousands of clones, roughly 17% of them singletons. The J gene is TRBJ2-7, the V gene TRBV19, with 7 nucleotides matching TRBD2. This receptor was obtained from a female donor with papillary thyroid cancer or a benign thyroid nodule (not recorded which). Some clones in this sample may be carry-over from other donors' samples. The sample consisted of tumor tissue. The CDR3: CASSSRRTSLYEQYF. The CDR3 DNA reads TGTGCCAGTAGTAGCAGGAGGACTAGTCTGTACGAGCAGTACTTC.